The clone carrying this TCR beta chain was found many times. The antigen remains undetermined. This record belongs to a study of T cell repertoires in cytomegalovirus infection. Background on the study: Use of recently identified HLA-C-restricted and well-studied HLA-B-restricted CMV epitopes was part of the study. Public signatures in TCR beta pointed to CMV infection and matching HLA type. Study findings and constraints: Using cumulative public TCR beta family frequency, the authors identified those who carried CMV together with the relevant HLA. HLA-C-restricted CMV-specific TCR beta clonotypes were dominant in the ex vivo response.

TCRdb re-derived calls from the reads in MiXCR, one entry per CDR3 protein. The sample holds about a million distinct CDR3 sequences; approximately 31% are singletons and the top ten take about 14%. The sequences come from cultured CD8+ T cells from PBMCs, collected from culture after CMV antigen stimulation. This TCR was sampled from a human donor in good health (CMV status not recorded). Some clones in this sample may be carry-over from other donors' samples.

The CDR3 sequence is CASSPAVISYEQYF. DNA of the CDR3: TGTGCCAGCAGCCCCGCTGTGATTTCCTACGAGCAGTACTTC. This chain links TRBV7-2 with TRBJ2-7; D not certain. The CDR3 has 14 amino acids. Trimming pared 5 bases from V and 1 base from J, leaving 12 bases between. Germline CDR1 SGHTA, CDR2 FQGNSA.